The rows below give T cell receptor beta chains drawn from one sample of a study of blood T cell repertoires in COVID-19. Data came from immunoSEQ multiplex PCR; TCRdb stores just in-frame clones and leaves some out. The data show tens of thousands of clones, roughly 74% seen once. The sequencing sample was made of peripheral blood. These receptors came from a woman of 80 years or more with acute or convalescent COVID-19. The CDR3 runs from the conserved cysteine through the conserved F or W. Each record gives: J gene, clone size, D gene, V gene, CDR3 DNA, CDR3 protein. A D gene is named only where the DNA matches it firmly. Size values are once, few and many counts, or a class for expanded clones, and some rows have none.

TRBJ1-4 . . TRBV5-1 TGCGCCAGCAGCTCCTGGCCAGGGGATGGACAAGAAAAACTGTTTTTT CASSSWPGDGQEKLFF
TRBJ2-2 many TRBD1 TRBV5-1 TGCGCCAGCAGCCCTGAAGGGGGCCGGACCGGGGAGCTGTTTTTT CASSPEGGRTGELFF
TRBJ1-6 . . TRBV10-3 TGTGCCATCGGCACCGATGGGGGGGGTAATTCACCCCTCCACTTT CAIGTDGGGNSPLHF
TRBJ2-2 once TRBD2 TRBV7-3 TGTGCCAGCAGCCTCACTAGCGGGAGTGCCGGGGAGCTGTTTTTT CASSLTSGSAGELFF
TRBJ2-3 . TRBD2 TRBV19 TGTGCCAGTAGTATAGGCCAGCGGGGGGGCACAGATACGCAGTATTTT CASSIGQRGGTDTQYF
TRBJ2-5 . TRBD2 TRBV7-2 TGTGCCAGCAGCTTATTTCTAGCGGGAGGTCCGGGGGAGACCCAGTACTTC CASSLFLAGGPGETQYF
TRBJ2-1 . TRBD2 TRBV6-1 TGTGCCAGCAGTGAAGTGAAGCTGACGACTAGCGAGTTCTTC CASSEVKLTTSEFF
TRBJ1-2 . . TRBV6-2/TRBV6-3 TGTGCCAGCAGTTATCTAACAGGGCTCGGCTACACCTTC CASSYLTGLGYTF
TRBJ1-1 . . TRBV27 TGTGCCAGCAGTTTCTGGGGCAACACTGAAGCTTTCTTT CASSFWGNTEAFF
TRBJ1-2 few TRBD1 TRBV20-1 TGCAGTGCTAGGGACAGGCGCCTCTACACCTTC CSARDRRLYTF
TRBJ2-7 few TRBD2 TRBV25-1 TGTGCCAGCAGCCGCGGGAGTAAGTACGAGCAGTACTTC CASSRGSKYEQYF
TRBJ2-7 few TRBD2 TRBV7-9 TGTGCCAGCAGCTTAGAACTAGCGGAAACCTACGAGCAGTACTTC CASSLELAETYEQYF
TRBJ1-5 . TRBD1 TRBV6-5 TGTGCCAGCAGCACCGGGACAGGCAATCAGCCCCAGCATTTT CASSTGTGNQPQHF
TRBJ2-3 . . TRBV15 TGTGCCACCAGCAGAGATAAAGGGGCAGATACGCAGTATTTT CATSRDKGADTQYF
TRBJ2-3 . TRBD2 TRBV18 TGTGCCAGCTCATCCGGGGGGGCGGTCACAGATACGCAGTATTTT CASSSGGAVTDTQYF
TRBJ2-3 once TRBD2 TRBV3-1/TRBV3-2 TGTGCCAGCAGCCAGGGACTAGCGGGCCATCGCTTTGATACGCAGTATTTT CASSQGLAGHRFDTQYF
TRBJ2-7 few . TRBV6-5 TGTGCCAGCTCCAGGGGCGGTACCTACGAGCAGTACTTC CASSRGGTYEQYF
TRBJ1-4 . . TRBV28 TGTGCCAGCAGTCAGGTCCAGAGGAGGGAAAAACTGTTTTTT CASSQVQRREKLFF
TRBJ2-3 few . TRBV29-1 TGCAGCGTTGTTTGGGGGCAGGTTCCAGATACGCAGTATTTT CSVVWGQVPDTQYF
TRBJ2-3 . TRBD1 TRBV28 TGTGCCAGCAGTAACAGGGGGCTACCTCTCACAGATACGCAGTATTTT CASSNRGLPLTDTQYF
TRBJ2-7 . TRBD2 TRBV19 TGTGCCAGTTCGCCGGGACTAGCGTTTTACGAGCAGTACTTC CASSPGLAFYEQYF
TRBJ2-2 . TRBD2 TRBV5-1 TGCGCCAGCAGCGGCACTAGCGGGAGTGTCACCGGGGAGCTGTTTTTT CASSGTSGSVTGELFF
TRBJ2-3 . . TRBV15 TGTGCCACCGCACAGGGAGCAGATACGCAGTATTTT CATAQGADTQYF
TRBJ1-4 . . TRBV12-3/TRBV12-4 TGTGCCAGCAGCGGGGGGGGTAATGAAAAACTGTTTTTT CASSGGGNEKLFF
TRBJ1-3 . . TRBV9 TGTGCCAGCAGCACCCGAAGGAACAGAGACTCTGGAAACACCATATATTTT CASSTRRNRDSGNTIYF
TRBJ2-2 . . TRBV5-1 TGCGCCAGCAGCCCGGAGATAACCGGGGAGCTGTTTTTT CASSPEITGELFF
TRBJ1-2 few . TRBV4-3 TGCGCCAGCAGCCAAGATCCGGTGATGTATGGCTACACCTTC CASSQDPVMYGYTF
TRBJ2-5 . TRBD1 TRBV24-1 TGTGCCACCAGTGAAGACCGGGACAGGGGAGAGACCCAGTACTTC CATSEDRDRGETQYF
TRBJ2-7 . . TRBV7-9 TGTGCCAGCAGCTTAGAGTTCAGGGGCTACGAGCAGTACTTC CASSLEFRGYEQYF
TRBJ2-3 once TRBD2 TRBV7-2 TGTGCCAGCAGCCCTAGCGGGAGGGCTGGCACAGATACGCAGTATTTT CASSPSGRAGTDTQYF
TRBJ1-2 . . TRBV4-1 TGCGCCAGCAGCCAAGAGGGGAGACCTAACTATGGCTACACCTTC CASSQEGRPNYGYTF
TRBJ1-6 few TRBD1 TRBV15 TGTGCCACCAGCAACCTACAGGGGAATAATTCACCCCTCCACTTT CATSNLQGNNSPLHF
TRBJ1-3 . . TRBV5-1 TGCGCCAGCAGCTTGGTACAGGGACGCTCTGGAAACACCATATATTTT CASSLVQGRSGNTIYF
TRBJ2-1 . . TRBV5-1 TGCGCCAGCAGCTTGAGTAGCGGTGAGCAGTTCTTC CASSLSSGEQFF
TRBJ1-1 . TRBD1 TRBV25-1 TGTGCCAGCAGTTCGATGGGACAGGTGAACACTGAAGCTTTCTTT CASSSMGQVNTEAFF
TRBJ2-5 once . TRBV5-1 TGCGCCAGCAGCCCGAGTCTTGAGACCCAGTACTTC CASSPSLETQYF
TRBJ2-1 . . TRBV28 TGTGCCAGCAGTCCCCTCAACAGTGCCAGCTCCTACAATGAGCAGTTCTTC CASSPLNSASSYNEQFF
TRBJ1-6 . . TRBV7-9 TGTGCCAGCAGCACGGTGCACGCTGGAGGGCCAGCTCGGTCCCCTCTTTCACCCCTCCACTTT CASSTVHAGGPARSPLSPLHF
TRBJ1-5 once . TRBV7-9 TGTGCCAGACGTCCCCTAACGAACAGGGACAATCAGCCCCAGCATTTT CARRPLTNRDNQPQHF
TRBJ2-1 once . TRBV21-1 TGTGCCAGCAGCAAAGTTGCGAGACACCATCAGGTCAATGAGCAGTTCTTC CASSKVARHHQVNEQFF
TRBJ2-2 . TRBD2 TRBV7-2 TGTGCCAGCACCGTCAGGCTAGCGGGAGTGACCGGGGAGCTGTTTTTT CASTVRLAGVTGELFF